Each of the 22 T cell receptor beta chains below was sequenced from the same sample in a study of tumor-infiltrating lymphocytes in primary liver carcinoma (dated by TCRdb to 2016 to 2017). TRIzol reagent was used to extract blood RNA from unsorted whole blood, while the DNeasy Blood & Tissue kit provided the germline DNA. The instrument given in TCRdb is Illumina HiSeq 2500. Starting from 500 to 650 ng total RNA, TCRbeta-specific cDNA was produced by reverse transcription with a constant-region primer and ProtoScript II reverse transcriptase. TCRbeta libraries were built with three nested multiplex PCR rounds, a slightly modified ARM-PCR procedure. The first two PCR rounds used multiplex TRBV1-TRBV30 forward primers with a Cbeta reverse primer, each for about 10 cycles. In TCRdb, the public reads were trimmed at Q25 with fastp and aligned with MiXCR, with productive beta chains retained. Every entry covers one CDR3 protein and lists the most common genes and DNA from its rows. The sample has some 190,000 distinct CDR3 sequences on record, 50% to 75% of them singletons. The ten top clones hold 72% of the sample.

The material sequenced was peripheral blood. The receptors were sampled from a man in his forties with primary liver carcinoma and hepatitis B virus infection.

The rearrangement links TRBV5-5 to TRBJ1-2; TRBD1 aligns across 7 bases. V shed 1 base and J 8 bases; nucleotides not matched to a gene: 11. The CDR3 length is 15 residues. Per germline, CDR1 SGHKS and CDR2 YYEKEE (reference sequence). CDR3 coding DNA: TGTGCCAGCAGCTTGTTGGATGGGGGGACAGTAGGCTACACCTTC. It yields the protein CASSLLDGGTVGYTF. The whole variable domain, remainder taken from reference TRBV5-5 and TRBJ1-2, is DAGVTQSPTHLIKTRGQQVTLRCSPISGHKSVSWYQQVLGQGPQFIFQYYEKEERGRGNFPDRFSARQFPNYSSELNVNALLLGDSALYLCASSLLDGGTVGYTFGSGTRLTVV.

In regard to this clonotype: The junction departs from the called germline gene at one end, perhaps through a read error. J is TRBJ2-7 and V is TRBV11-2; 9 positions match TRBD2. This CDR3 contains 13 residues. The germline gives CDR1 SGHAT, CDR2 FQNNGV. In DNA, the CDR3 is TGTACCAGCAGCTTAGCGGGAGCGGGGGAGCACTACTTC. Protein product: CTSSLAGAGEHYF.

This rearrangement joins TRBV10-3 to TRBJ2-7; D is tentatively TRBD1 or TRBD2 (6 bases each). CDR1 and CDR2 from the germline V gene are ENHRY and SYGVKD. V lost 3 bases, J lost 6 bases, and 15 bases lay in between. CDR3 length: 14 residues. Written as DNA, the CDR3 is TGTGCCATCAGTGATACGGGGGCCCGAACCGAGCAGTACTTC. This sequence encodes CAISDTGARTEQYF.

The V call is TRBV11-2, the J call TRBJ2-3; 10 bases agree with TRBD2. Germline-derived CDR1 and CDR2 are SGHAT and FQNNGV. The CDR3 spans 18 residues. J was trimmed by 2 bases and V by 2 bases; bases with no gene match: 10. DNA for the CDR3: TGTGCCAGCAGCTTAACCGACGGAGCGGGAGGGACCACAGATACGCAGTATTTT. This encodes CASSLTDGAGGTTDTQYF.

This clonotype has a handful of counts. The chain employs TRBV6-5 and TRBJ2-7, with TRBD1 matching over 9 bases. CDR3 length equals 14 residues. V shed 7 bases, J shed 5 bases, and the junction held 9 bases outside the gene matches. Per germline, CDR1 MNHEY and CDR2 SVGAGI. The CDR3 loop is CASTPGTGLDEQYF. In DNA, the CDR3 is TGTGCCAGCACTCCCGGGACAGGGTTGGACGAGCAGTACTTC.

The chain joins TRBV20-1 to TRBJ2-3, with a possible D match to TRBD2 (5 bases). This CDR3 contains 15 residues. Between the trimmed V and J ends, which lost 5 bases and 6 bases, there was a span of 21 bases. Germline V gives CDR1 DFQATT, CDR2 SNEGSKA (reference sequence). The CDR3 region has the DNA TGCAGTGCTCCAAGTGACTCCGGGAAAGGGGATACGCAGTATTTT. Residues: CSAPSDSGKGDTQYF.

This chain links TRBV7-8 with TRBJ2-3; possible D gene TRBD2, 5 bases. Per the germline V gene, CDR1 is SGHVS and CDR2 is FQNEAQ. The CDR3 totals 15 residues. CDR3 residues: CVNSQVEGVRDTQYF. DNA for the CDR3: TGTGTCAACAGCCAAGTAGAGGGAGTAAGAGATACGCAGTATTTT. Using reference TRBV7-8 and TRBJ2-3 for the parts outside the CDR3, the full variable domain is GAGVSQSPRYKVAKRGQDVALRCDPISGHVSLFWYQQALGQGPEFLTYFQNEAQLDKSGLPSDRFFAERPEGSVSTLKIQRTQQEDSAVYLCVNSQVEGVRDTQYFGPGTRLTVL.

V gene TRBV29-1 combines with J gene TRBJ1-1; no reliable D call. The CDR3 length is 12 residues. Germline assignment: CDR1 SQVTM and CDR2 ANQGSEA. V was clipped by 8 bases and J by 2 bases, with 12 bases between them. The CDR3 region has the DNA TGCAGCTCTGGTGGCGCTAACACTGAAGCTTTCTTT. Translating gives CSSGGANTEAFF.

This clonotype was seen a few times. This chain uses TRBV10-3 with TRBJ2-7; TRBD1 matches 11 bases. Losses at the gene ends were 7 bases for V and 7 bases for J; bases not matched to a gene: 6. Germline CDR1 and CDR2: ENHRY and SYGVKD. This CDR3 spans 13 amino acids. CDR3 nucleotides: TGTGCCATCACTATGGACAGGGGGCGGGAGCAGTACTTC. This encodes CAITMDRGREQYF.

The V and J genes are TRBV12-1 and TRBJ2-7. TRBV12-1 has pseudogene status. The CDR3 totals 13 residues. CDR3 in amino acids: CASGEGGSYEQYF. The CDR3 DNA reads as TGTGCCAGCGGGGAAGGGGGCTCCTACGAGCAGTACTTC.

The CDR3 nucleotides read TGTGCCAGCAGCTTAGAAAAGTCGGGGACCGGGCAGTATTTT. Amino acids: CASSLEKSGTGQYF. The rearrangement uses TRBV7-8 and TRBJ2-3, with D perhaps assigned TRBD1 or TRBD2 (5 bases each). Trimming removed 1 base from V and 11 bases from J, with 16 bases in between. CDR3 length: 14 amino acids. The germline gives CDR1 SGHVS, CDR2 FQNEAQ. The variable domain in full, completed from reference TRBV7-8 and TRBJ2-3, reads GAGVSQSPRYKVAKRGQDVALRCDPISGHVSLFWYQQALGQGPEFLTYFQNEAQLDKSGLPSDRFFAERPEGSVSTLKIQRTQQEDSAVYLCASSLEKSGTGQYFGPGTRLTVL.

As regards this clonotype: A read error may account for a junction end that differs from germline. The rearrangement links TRBV11-2 to TRBJ2-2; D is ambiguous. The germline gives CDR1 SGHAT, CDR2 FQNNGV. The CDR3 contains 14 residues. The CDR3 DNA is TGTGCCAACAGCCTCCTCAGGACCACCGGGGAGCTGTTTTTT. The encoded protein is CANSLLRTTGELFF. Together with reference TRBV11-2 and TRBJ2-2, the CDR3 gives the full variable domain: EAGVAQSPRYKIIEKRQSVAFWCNPISGHATLYWYQQILGQGPKLLIQFQNNGVVDDSQLPKDRFSAERLKGVDSTLKIQPAKLEDSAVYLCANSLLRTTGELFFGEGSRLTVL.

In its sample, this clonotype was seen a few times. V and J are TRBV10-2 and TRBJ2-5; no clear D gene. The V end lost 4 bases, the J end lost 1 base, and 4 bases lay between the germline ends. The CDR3 consists of 12 residues. Germline-derived CDR1 and CDR2 are WSHSY and SAAADI. Written as DNA, the CDR3 is TGCGCCAGCAGTGTCTCCCAAGAGACCCAGTACTTC. It encodes CASSVSQETQYF.

As to this clonotype: A read error is likely, as this CDR3 ends without the conserved phenylalanine or tryptophan. This chain joins TRBV6-5 and TRBJ2-1; 8 positions agree with TRBD2. There are 15 residues in the CDR3. Germline V lookup: CDR1 MNHEY, CDR2 SVGAGI. Trimming took 5 bases from V and 5 from J; bases not matched to a gene: 8. The CDR3 DNA sequence: TGTGCCAGCAGTGAGACTAGCGTTAGGGACAATGAGCAGTTCTTG. Encoded protein: CASSETSVRDNEQFL.

This clonotype was found a few times. This chain connects TRBV30 to TRBJ2-1, with a tentative D call TRBD1 (5 bases). The CDR3 length is 16 residues. The germline V gene encodes CDR1 GTSNPN and CDR2 SVGIG (reference sequence). Trimming took 0 bases from V and 6 from J, leaving 18 bases between them. The DNA for the CDR3 is TGTGCCTGGAGTGTAAGAGTAGGCAGGGCTCGCAATGAGCAGTTCTTC. It encodes CAWSVRVGRARNEQFF. Using reference TRBV30 and TRBJ2-1 for the parts outside the CDR3, the full variable domain is SQTIHQWPATLVQPVGSPLSLECTVEGTSNPNLYWYRQAAGRGLQLLFYSVGIGQISSEVPQNLSASRPQDRQFILSSKKLLLSDSGFYLCAWSVRVGRARNEQFFGPGTRLTVL.

On this clonotype: Compared with germline, one end of the junction differs, possibly owing to a read error. This chain uses TRBV6-5 with TRBJ2-3; 13 nucleotides align to TRBD2. Germline CDR1 reads MNHEY; CDR2 reads SVGAGI. The length of the CDR3 is 18 residues. CDR3 sequence: CQQLTTGTSGKVTDTQYF. The CDR3 DNA reads as TGCCAGCAGTTAACAACCGGGACTAGCGGGAAAGTAACAGATACGCAGTATTTT.

The chain has TRBV29-1 and TRBJ2-1, with 10 positions matching TRBD2. This CDR3 has 15 residues. Looked up from germline, CDR1 is SQVTM and CDR2 is ANQGSEA. Unmatched junction bases numbered 6, after V lost 4 bases and J lost 3 bases. CDR3 DNA sequence: TGCAGCGTTGGGGCGGGACTAGCGTACTACAATGAGCAGTTCTTC. This codes for CSVGAGLAYYNEQFF.

Concerning this clonotype: A junction end diverges from the germline sequence, so it may reflect a read error. The V and J genes are TRBV11-2 and TRBJ2-7; D might be TRBD2 (5 bases). Germline V gene sequence: CDR1 SGHAT, CDR2 FQNNGV. The CDR3 has 16 residues. The CDR3 sequence: CASSLRGRGLAFEQYF. For the CDR3, the DNA is TGTGCCAGCAGCTTACGGGGAAGAGGCTTGGCGTTCGAGCAATACTTC. Full variable domain (remainder filled in from reference TRBV11-2 and TRBJ2-7): EAGVAQSPRYKIIEKRQSVAFWCNPISGHATLYWYQQILGQGPKLLIQFQNNGVVDDSQLPKDRFSAERLKGVDSTLKIQPAKLEDSAVYLCASSLRGRGLAFEQYFGPGTRLTVT.

This clonotype was recorded only once. Sequence at one end of the junction differs from germline and may be a read error. This sequence joins TRBV11-1 and TRBJ1-5; no clear D. Germline V gene sequence: CDR1 SGHAT, CDR2 FQDESV (reference sequence). The CDR3 is 13 amino acids. The CDR3 loop reads CANSPGLDQSQHF. The CDR3 DNA follows: TGTGCCAACAGCCCGGGATTAGATCAGTCCCAGCATTTT.

V usage is TRBV6-1 and J usage is TRBJ1-1; D is unresolved. Trimming cost V 3 bases and J 7 bases, with 12 bases left between them. The CDR3 sequence is 13 residues long. Germline CDR1 is MNHNS and CDR2 is SASEGT. CDR3 sequence: CASSEALQLEAFF. The DNA of the CDR3 is TGTGCCAGCAGTGAGGCGCTACAGCTTGAAGCTTTCTTT.

This clonotype came up a few times. This chain links TRBV12-3 or TRBV12-4 with TRBJ1-1, with 10 positions matching TRBD1. Trimming at V came to 1 base and at J to 6 bases, leaving 8 bases not matched to a gene. The CDR3 loop spans 16 amino acids. The CDR3 loop reads CASSLGPGQGRPEAFF. The CDR3 nucleotides are TGTGCCAGCAGTTTAGGTCCGGGACAGGGGAGGCCTGAAGCTTTCTTT.

The chain joins TRBV14 to TRBJ2-5; possibly TRBD2 for D (6 bases). CDR3 length equals 15 residues. From germline, CDR1 is SGHDN and CDR2 FVKESK. V was clipped by 5 bases and J by 2 bases, with 15 bases between them. The CDR3 spells CASSFPGSGQETQYF. In DNA form, the CDR3 reads TGTGCCAGCAGCTTCCCCGGTAGCGGACAAGAGACCCAGTACTTC.